Only one count was recorded for the clone carrying this T cell receptor (beta chain). This sample was included in a study of OX40 agonist ivuxolimab in advanced cancers. Study-wide context: Patients were treated with intravenous ivuxolimab, dosed at 0.01 to 10 mg/kg and infused every 2 weeks.

Germline assignment: CDR1 MDHEN and CDR2 SYDVKM. The CDR3 is made up of 13 amino acids. With V trimmed by 7 bases and J by 10 bases, 12 bases remained unmatched. This table comes from immunoSEQ multiplex PCR, and its TCRdb copy is limited to in-frame clones, with some not included. The sample has 11,000 to 15,000 clones; approximately 95% are singletons. The chain carries TRBV28 and TRBJ1-1, with 7 bases fitting TRBD1. The material was CD4+ or CD8+ T cells sorted from blood, obtained in a trial of the OX40 agonist ivuxolimab. This TCR derives from an adult with an advanced solid tumor such as melanoma, head and neck, liver or kidney cancer. The CDR3 region is CASTDREYPGAFF. Written as DNA, the CDR3 is TGTGCCAGCACCGACAGGGAATATCCAGGAGCTTTCTTT.